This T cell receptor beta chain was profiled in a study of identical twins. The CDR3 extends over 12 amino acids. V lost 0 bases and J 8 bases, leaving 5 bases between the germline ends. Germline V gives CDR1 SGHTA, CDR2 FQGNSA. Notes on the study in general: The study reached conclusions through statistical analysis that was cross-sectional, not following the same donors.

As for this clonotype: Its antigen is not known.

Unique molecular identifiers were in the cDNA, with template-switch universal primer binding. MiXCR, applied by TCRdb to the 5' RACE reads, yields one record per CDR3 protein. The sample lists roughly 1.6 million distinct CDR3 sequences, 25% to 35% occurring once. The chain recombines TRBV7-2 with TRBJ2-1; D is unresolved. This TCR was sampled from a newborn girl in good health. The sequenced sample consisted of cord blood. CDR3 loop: CASSLAWYEQFF. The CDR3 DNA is TGTGCCAGCAGCTTAGCTTGGTATGAGCAGTTCTTC.